The source of this T cell receptor beta chain is a study of response to subunit inactivated influenza vaccine (dated by TCRdb to the late 2010s). For the study in its entirety: To follow how T cells responded to a trivalent subunit inactivated influenza vaccine, the researchers relied on deep quantitative profiling of the T cell receptor repertoire.

Library method: RT-PCR. Sequenced using an Illumina HiSeq 2500. TCRdb reworked the public reads: Q25 trimming with fastp, MiXCR clone assembly, productive beta chains retained. Rows are unified per CDR3 protein, each entry keeping the most common DNA and genes. Present in this sample are 710,000 or so distinct CDR3 sequences, more than 15% of which were seen just once. The ten largest clones add up to roughly 12% of the sample. This clonotype was observed a handful of times. Its cognate antigen has yet to be identified. Within one base of it there is no much larger clone, and no base qualities were kept. Study-wide conclusions, independent of this receptor: The authors proposed that each seasonal influenza vaccination may bring in only a limited number of new T cells.

The CDR3 runs 15 amino acids, cysteine and phenylalanine included. Just CDR3 DNA is preserved here, 45 bases in frame from base 1. Relative to germline, V is 6 bases shorter and J is 3 bases shorter, with 16 bases between their ends. The sequence was collected from a man in his fifties or sixties who received an inactivated influenza vaccine. Donor details come from another sample of the same person, matched by shared clones. Sequences were derived from PBMCs from blood, sampled 11 to 12 days after vaccination. The rearrangement joined TRBV12-3 or TRBV12-4 to TRBJ2-3; the D gene is perhaps TRBD1 or TRBD2, each of them matching over 5 bases. CDR3 region: CASRIRDPRTDTQYF. The bases are TGTGCCAGCAGGATCCGGGACCCGAGGACAGATACGCAGTATTTT.